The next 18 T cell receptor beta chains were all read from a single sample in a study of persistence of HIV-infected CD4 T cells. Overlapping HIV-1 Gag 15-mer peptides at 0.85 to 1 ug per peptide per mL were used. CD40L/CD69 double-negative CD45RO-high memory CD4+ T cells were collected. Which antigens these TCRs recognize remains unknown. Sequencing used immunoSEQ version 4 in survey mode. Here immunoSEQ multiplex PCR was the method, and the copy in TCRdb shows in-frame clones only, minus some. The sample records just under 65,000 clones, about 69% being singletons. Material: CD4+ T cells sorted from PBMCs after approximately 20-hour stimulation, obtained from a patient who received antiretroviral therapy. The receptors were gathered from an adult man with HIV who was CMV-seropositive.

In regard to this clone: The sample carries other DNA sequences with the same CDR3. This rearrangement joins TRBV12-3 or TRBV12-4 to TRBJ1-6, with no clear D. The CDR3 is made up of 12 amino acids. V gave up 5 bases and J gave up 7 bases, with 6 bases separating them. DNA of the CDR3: TGTGCCAGCAGTAGAGGGAATTCACCCCTCCACTTT. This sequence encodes CASSRGNSPLHF.

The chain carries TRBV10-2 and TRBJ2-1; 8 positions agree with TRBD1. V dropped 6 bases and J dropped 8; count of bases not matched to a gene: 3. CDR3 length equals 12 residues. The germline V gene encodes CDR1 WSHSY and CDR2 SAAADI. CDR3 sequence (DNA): TGCGCCAGCAGGGGACAGGTATATGAGCAGTTCTTC. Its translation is CASRGQVYEQFF.

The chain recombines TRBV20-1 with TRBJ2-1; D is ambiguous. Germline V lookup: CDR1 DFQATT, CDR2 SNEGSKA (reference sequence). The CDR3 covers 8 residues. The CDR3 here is CTYNEQFF. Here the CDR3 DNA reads TGCACATACAATGAGCAGTTCTTC.

CDR3 in amino acids: CAISDGGVGTDTQYF. The CDR3 DNA follows: TGTGCCATCAGTGACGGCGGCGTAGGGACAGATACGCAGTATTTT. The genes are TRBV10-3 and TRBJ2-3; the D is unclear. This CDR3 region has 15 residues. V was shortened by 3 bases and J by 3 bases, with 13 bases between the two germline ends. The germline V gene has CDR1 ENHRY and CDR2 SYGVKD.

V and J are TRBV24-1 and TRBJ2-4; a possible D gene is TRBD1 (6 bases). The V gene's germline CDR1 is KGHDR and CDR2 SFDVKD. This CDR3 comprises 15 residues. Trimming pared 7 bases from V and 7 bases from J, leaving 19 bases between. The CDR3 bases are TGTGCCACCAGCGAATCACAGGGCGGAGCGAACATTCAGTACTTC. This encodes CATSESQGGANIQYF.

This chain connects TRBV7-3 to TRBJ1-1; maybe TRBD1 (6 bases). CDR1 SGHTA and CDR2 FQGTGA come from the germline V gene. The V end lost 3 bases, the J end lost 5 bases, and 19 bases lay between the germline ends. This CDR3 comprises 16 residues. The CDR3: CASSFLAGEIGTEAFF. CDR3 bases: TGTGCCAGCAGCTTTTTGGCAGGGGAGATAGGGACTGAAGCTTTCTTT. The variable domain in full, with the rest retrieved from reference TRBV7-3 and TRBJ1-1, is GAGVSQTPSNKVTEKGKYVELRCDPISGHTALYWYRQSLGQGPEFLIYFQGTGAADDSGLPNDRFFAVRPEGSVSTLKIQRTERGDSAVYLCASSFLAGEIGTEAFFGQGTRLTVV.

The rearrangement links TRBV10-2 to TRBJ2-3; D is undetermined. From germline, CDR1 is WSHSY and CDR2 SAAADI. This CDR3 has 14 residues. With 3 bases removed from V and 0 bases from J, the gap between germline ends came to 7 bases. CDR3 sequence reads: CASSDPASTDTQYF. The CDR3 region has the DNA TGCGCCAGCAGTGACCCCGCTAGCACAGATACGCAGTATTTT.

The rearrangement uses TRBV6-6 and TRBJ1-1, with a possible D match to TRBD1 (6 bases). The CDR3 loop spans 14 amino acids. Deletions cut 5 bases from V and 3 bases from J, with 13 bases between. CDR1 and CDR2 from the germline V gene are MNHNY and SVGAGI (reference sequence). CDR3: CASSPHRDDTEAFF. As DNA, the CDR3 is TGTGCCAGCAGTCCCCACAGGGACGACACTGAAGCTTTCTTT.

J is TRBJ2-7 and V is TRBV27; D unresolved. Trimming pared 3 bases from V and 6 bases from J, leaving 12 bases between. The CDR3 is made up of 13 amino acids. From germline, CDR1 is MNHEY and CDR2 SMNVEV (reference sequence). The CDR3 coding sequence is TGTGCCAGCAGTTTTAACCGGCTTGGCGAGCAGTACTTC. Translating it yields CASSFNRLGEQYF.

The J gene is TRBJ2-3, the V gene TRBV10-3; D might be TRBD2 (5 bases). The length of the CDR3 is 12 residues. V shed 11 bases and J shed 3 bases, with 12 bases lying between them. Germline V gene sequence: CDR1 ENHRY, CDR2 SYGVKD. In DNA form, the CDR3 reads TGTGCCGGATCAACGGGGACAGATACGCAGTATTTT. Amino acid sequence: CAGSTGTDTQYF.

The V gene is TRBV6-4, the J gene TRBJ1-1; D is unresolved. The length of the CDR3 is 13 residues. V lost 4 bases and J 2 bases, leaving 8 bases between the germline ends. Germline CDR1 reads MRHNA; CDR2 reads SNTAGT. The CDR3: CASSAMVNTEAFF. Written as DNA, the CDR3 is TGTGCCAGCAGTGCCATGGTTAACACTGAAGCTTTCTTT.

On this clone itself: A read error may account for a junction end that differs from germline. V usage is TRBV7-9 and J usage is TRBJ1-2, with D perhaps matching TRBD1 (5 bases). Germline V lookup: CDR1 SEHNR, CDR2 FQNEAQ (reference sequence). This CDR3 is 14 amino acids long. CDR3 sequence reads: CANSRGETTYGYTF. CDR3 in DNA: TGTGCCAACAGCCGAGGGGAGACGACCTATGGCTACACCTTC.

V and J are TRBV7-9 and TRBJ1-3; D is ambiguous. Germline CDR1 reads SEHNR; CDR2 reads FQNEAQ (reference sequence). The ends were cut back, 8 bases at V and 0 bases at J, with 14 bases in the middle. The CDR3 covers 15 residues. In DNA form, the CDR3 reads TGTGCCAGCTCCCCTGGAGGTCTCTCTGGAAACACCATATATTTT. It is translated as CASSPGGLSGNTIYF.

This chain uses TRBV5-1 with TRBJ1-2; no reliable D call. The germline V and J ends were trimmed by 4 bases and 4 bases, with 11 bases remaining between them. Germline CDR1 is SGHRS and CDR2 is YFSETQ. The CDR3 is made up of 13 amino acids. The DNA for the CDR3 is TGCGCCAGCAGCCCCGGGGAGGGCTATGGCTACACCTTC. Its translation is CASSPGEGYGYTF.

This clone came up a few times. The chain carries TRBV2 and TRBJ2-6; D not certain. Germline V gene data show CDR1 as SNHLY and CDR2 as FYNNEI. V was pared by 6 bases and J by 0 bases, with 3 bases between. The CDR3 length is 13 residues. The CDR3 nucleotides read TGTGCCAGCAGCCTCTCTGGGGCCAACGTCCTGACTTTC. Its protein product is CASSLSGANVLTF.

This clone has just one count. The CDR3, as DNA: TGTGCCATTATCCGGGACGGTAACACTGAAGCTTTCTTT. Translated, it gives CAIIRDGNTEAFF. This chain joins TRBV2 and TRBJ1-1; a possible D gene is TRBD1 (5 bases). Trimming pared 10 bases from V and 2 bases from J, leaving 14 bases between. This CDR3 region has 13 residues. CDR1 is SNHLY and CDR2 is FYNNEI in the germline V gene. Full variable domain (remainder filled in from reference TRBV2 and TRBJ1-1): EPEVTQTPSHQVTQMGQEVILRCVPISNHLYFYWYRQILGQKVEFLVSFYNNEISEKSEIFDDQFSVERPDGSNFTLKIRSTKLEDSAMYFCAIIRDGNTEAFFGQGTRLTVV.

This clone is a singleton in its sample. The CDR3 here is CSATKLHGYTF. As DNA, the CDR3 is TGCAGTGCGACAAAGCTACATGGCTACACCTTC. The V and J genes are TRBV20-1 and TRBJ1-2, with D hard to call. Per the germline V gene, CDR1 is DFQATT and CDR2 is SNEGSKA (reference sequence). CDR3 size: 11 residues. V lost 6 bases and J lost 6, with 11 bases in between.

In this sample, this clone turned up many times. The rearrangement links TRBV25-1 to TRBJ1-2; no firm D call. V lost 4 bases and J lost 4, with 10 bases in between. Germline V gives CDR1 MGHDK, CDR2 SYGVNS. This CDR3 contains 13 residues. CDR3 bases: TGTGCCAGCAGTGGCAACACAGTCTATGGCTACACCTTC. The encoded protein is CASSGNTVYGYTF.